This TCR beta chain appears in the sequencing data of a study of graft-versus-host responses after intestinal transplantation. In the study overall: After anti-thymocyte globulin induction, recipients took tacrolimus and steroids for around 3 years.

General study results and limits: Some GvH clones were seen earlier in gut or blood, suggesting intestinal origin.

The protocol was immunoSEQ multiplex PCR, while the TCRdb copy is restricted to in-frame clones and leaves out a portion. This repertoire shows roughly 7,800 clones, roughly 31% found once; its top ten account for 5.1%. CDR3 size: 17 residues. Per germline, CDR1 SGHVS and CDR2 FQNEAQ. Germline trimming cut 5 bases from V and 4 bases from J; bases unmatched to any gene: 13. This clone was recorded a few times. Cell sorting after the reaction yielded proliferating CFSE-low CD3+CD4+ and CD3+CD8+ responders. This specimen was alloreactive CD4+ T cells from a mixed lymphocyte reaction culture, taken before intestinal transplant. Documented subset: CFSE-low proliferating T cells sorted from roughly 6-day pre-transplant mixed lymphocyte reaction (GvH or HvG direction). The sequence came from a human patient who received an intestinal transplant. V and J are TRBV7-8 and TRBJ2-3; 9 bases are a match to TRBD2. Here the CDR3 reads CASSPTWREGPPDTQYF. CDR3 coding DNA: TGTGCCAGCAGCCCAACTTGGCGGGAGGGCCCTCCAGATACGCAGTATTTT.